This T cell receptor beta chain was found in a study of blood T cell repertoires in COVID-19. This CDR3 has 14 amino acids. Germline lookup yields CDR1 SNHLY and CDR2 FYNNEI. Trimming removed 2 bases at V and 1 base at J, with 8 bases between. Using immunoSEQ multiplex PCR, the repertoire was profiled, and TCRdb retains in-frame clones only, with some absent. The sample consists of around 99,000 clones, 84% of them appearing once. The rearrangement uses TRBV2 and TRBJ1-1; D call uncertain. The receptor's source is a woman of 80 years or more with active or convalescent COVID-19. The sample consisted of peripheral blood. CDR3 sequence: CASSERPGNTEAFF. CDR3 DNA sequence: TGTGCCAGCAGTGAAAGACCAGGGAACACTGAAGCTTTCTTT.